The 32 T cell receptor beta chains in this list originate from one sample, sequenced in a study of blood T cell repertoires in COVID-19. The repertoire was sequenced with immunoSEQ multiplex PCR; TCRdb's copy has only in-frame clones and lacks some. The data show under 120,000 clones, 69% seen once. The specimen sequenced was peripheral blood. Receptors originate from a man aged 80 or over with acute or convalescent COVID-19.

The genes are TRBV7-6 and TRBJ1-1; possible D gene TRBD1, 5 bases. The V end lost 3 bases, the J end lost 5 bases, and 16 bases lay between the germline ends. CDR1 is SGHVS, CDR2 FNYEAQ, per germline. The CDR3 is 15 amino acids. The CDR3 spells CASSLTDRIGTEAFF. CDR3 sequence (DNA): TGTGCCAGCAGCTTGACCGACAGAATCGGGACTGAAGCTTTCTTT.

CDR3 nucleotide sequence: TGTGCCAGCAGGGCAGGGCTTGAAGCTTTCTTT. Its protein product is CASRAGLEAFF. The chain couples TRBV6-5 to TRBJ1-1, with D perhaps matching TRBD1 (5 bases). V lost 6 bases and J 7 bases, leaving 9 bases between the germline ends. Germline V lookup: CDR1 MNHEY, CDR2 SVGAGI. CDR3 length: 11 residues.

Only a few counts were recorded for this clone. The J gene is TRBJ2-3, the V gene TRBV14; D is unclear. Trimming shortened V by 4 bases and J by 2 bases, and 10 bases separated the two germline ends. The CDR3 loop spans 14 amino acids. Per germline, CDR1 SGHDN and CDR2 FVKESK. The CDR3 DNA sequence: TGTGCCAGCAGCCTAGGTGGGCCCACAGATACGCAGTATTTT. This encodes CASSLGGPTDTQYF. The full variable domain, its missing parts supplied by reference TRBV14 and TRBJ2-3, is EAGVTQFPSHSVIEKGQTVTLRCDPISGHDNLYWYRRVMGKEIKFLLHFVKESKQDESGMPNNRFLAERTGGTYSTLKVQPAELEDSGVYFCASSLGGPTDTQYFGPGTRLTVL.

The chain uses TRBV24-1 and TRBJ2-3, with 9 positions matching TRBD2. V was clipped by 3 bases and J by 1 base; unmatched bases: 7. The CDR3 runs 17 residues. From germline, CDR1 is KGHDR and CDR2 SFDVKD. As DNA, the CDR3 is TGTGCCACCAGTGATCCGAATCCTAGCGGGGGCACAGATACGCAGTATTTT. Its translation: CATSDPNPSGGTDTQYF.

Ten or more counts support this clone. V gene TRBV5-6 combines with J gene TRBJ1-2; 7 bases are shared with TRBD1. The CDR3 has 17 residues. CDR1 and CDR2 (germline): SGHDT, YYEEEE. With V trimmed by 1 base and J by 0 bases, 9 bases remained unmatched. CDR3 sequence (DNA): TGTGCCAGCAGCTTGCCCTCTGGACAGGCGTCTAACTATGGCTACACCTTC. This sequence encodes CASSLPSGQASNYGYTF. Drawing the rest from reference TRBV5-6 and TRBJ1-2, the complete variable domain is DAGVTQSPTHLIKTRGQQVTLRCSPKSGHDTVSWYQQALGQGPQFIFQYYEEEERQRGNFPDRFSGHQFPNYSSELNVNALLLGDSALYLCASSLPSGQASNYGYTFGSGTRLTVV.

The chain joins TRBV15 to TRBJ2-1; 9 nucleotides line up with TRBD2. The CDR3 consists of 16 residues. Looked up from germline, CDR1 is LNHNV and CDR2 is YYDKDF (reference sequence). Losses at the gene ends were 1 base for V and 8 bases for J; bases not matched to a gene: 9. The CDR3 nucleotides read TGTGCCACCAGCAGAGTAGAGGCGGGAGGGCCAGATGAGCAGTTCTTC. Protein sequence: CATSRVEAGGPDEQFF.

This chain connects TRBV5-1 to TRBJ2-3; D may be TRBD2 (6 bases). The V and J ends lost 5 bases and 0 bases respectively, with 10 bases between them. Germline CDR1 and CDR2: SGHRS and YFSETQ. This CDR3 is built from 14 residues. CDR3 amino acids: CASSRAGSTDTQYF. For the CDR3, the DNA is TGCGCCAGCAGTCGCGCGGGGAGCACAGATACGCAGTATTTT.

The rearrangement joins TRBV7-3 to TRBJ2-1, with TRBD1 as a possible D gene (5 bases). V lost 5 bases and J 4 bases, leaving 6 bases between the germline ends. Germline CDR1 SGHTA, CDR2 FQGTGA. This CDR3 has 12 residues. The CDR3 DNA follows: TGTGCCAGCAGCCCAGGGTACAATGAGCAGTTCTTC. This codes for CASSPGYNEQFF.

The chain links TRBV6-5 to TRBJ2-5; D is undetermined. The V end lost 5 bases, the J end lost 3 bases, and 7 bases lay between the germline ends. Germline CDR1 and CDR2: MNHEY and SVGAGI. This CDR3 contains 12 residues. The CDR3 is CASSRNKETQYF. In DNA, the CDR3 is TGTGCCAGCAGTCGTAATAAAGAGACCCAGTACTTC.

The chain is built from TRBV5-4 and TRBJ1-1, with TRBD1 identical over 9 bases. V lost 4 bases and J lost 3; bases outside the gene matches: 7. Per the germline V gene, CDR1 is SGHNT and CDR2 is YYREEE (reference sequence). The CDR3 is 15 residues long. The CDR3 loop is CASSTRTGDYTEAFF. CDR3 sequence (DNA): TGTGCCAGCAGCACTCGGACAGGGGATTACACTGAAGCTTTCTTT.

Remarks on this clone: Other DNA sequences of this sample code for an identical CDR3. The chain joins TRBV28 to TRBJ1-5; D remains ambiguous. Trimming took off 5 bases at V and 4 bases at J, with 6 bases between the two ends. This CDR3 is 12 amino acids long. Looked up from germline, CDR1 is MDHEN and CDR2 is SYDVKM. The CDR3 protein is CASSPGNQPQHF. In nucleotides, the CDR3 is TGTGCCAGCAGTCCGGGGAATCAGCCCCAGCATTTT.

The CDR3 is CATAVWTGGEQYF. In DNA, the CDR3 is TGTGCCACTGCTGTTTGGACAGGCGGCGAGCAGTACTTC. The V call is TRBV28, the J call TRBJ2-7; TRBD1 matches at 7 bases. V was clipped by 10 bases and J by 6 bases; unmatched bases: 12. Germline V CDR1 and CDR2: MDHEN, SYDVKM. This CDR3 region has 13 residues.

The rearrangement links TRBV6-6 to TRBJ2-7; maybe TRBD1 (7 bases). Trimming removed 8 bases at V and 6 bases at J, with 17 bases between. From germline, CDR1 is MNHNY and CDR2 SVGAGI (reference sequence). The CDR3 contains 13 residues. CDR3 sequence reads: CASSPRGVREQYF. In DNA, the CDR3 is TGTGCCAGCTCCCCCAGGGGGGTTCGCGAGCAGTACTTC.

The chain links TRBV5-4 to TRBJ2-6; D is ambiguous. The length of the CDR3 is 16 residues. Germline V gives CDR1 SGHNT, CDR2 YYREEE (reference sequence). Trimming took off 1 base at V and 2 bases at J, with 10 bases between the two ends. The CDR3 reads CASSLWVAAGANVLTF. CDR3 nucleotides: TGTGCCAGCAGCTTGTGGGTAGCCGCTGGGGCCAACGTCCTGACTTTC.

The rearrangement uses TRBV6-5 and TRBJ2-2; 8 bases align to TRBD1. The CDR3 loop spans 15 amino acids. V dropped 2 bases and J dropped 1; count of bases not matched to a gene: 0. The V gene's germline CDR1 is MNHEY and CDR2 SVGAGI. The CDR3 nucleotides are TGTGCCAGCAGTTACGGACAGGGGAACACCGGGGAGCTGTTTTTT. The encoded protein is CASSYGQGNTGELFF.

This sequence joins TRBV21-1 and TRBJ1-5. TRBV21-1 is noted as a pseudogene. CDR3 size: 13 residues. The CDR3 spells CASILPGDQPQHF. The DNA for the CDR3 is TGTGCCAGCATCCTCCCGGGGGATCAGCCCCAGCATTTT.

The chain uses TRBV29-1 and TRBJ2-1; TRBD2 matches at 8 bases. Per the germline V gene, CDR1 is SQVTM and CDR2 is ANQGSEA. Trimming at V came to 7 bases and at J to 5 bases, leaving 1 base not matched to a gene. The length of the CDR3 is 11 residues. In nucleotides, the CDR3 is TGCAGCGGGGGACTAGACAATGAGCAGTTCTTC. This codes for CSGGLDNEQFF.

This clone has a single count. DNA for the CDR3: TGTGCCAGCAGTGATCCGGGACTAAAGCAGTTCTTC. Its translation: CASSDPGLKQFF. The chain is built from TRBV6-2 or TRBV6-3 and TRBJ2-1, with 7 nucleotides matching TRBD2. V trimming: 5 bases; J trimming: 11 bases; junction bases outside the gene matches: 6. The CDR3 extends over 12 amino acids. CDR1 and CDR2 from the germline V gene are MNHEY and SVGEGT.

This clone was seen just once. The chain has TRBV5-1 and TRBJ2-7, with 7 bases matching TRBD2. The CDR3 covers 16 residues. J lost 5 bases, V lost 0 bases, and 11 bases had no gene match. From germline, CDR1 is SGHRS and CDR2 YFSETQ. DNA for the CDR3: TGCGCCAGCAGCTTGGAGGGCGGGAGTTATGAAAACGAGCAGTACTTC. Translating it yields CASSLEGGSYENEQYF.

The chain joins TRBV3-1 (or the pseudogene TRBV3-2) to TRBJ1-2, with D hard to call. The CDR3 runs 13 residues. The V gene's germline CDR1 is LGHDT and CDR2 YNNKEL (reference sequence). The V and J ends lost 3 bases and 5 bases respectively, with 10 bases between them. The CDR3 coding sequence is TGTGCCAGCAGCCAGGGCCAGAGATATGGCTACACCTTC. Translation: CASSQGQRYGYTF.

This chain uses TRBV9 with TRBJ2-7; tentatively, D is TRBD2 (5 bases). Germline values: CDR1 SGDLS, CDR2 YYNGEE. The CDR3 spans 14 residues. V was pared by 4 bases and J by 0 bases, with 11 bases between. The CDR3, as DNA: TGTGCCAGCAGCCGTGGACTTGCCTCCTACGAGCAGTACTTC. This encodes CASSRGLASYEQYF.

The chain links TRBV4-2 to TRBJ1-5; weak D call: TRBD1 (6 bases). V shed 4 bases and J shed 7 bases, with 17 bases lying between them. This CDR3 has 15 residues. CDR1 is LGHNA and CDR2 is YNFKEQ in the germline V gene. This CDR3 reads CASSLNGGGGQPQHF. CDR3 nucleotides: TGTGCCAGCAGCCTAAACGGTGGGGGGGGCCAGCCCCAGCATTTT.

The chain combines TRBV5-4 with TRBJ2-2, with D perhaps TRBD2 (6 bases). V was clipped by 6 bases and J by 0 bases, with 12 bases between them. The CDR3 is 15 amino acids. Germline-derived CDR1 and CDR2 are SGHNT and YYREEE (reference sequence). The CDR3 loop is CASISGGSNTGELFF. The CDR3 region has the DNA TGTGCCAGCATCTCAGGAGGGTCGAACACCGGGGAGCTGTTTTTT.

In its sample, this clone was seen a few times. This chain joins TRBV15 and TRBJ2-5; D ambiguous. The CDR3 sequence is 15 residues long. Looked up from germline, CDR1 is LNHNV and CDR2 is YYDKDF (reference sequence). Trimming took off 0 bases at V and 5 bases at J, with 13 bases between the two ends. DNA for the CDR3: TGTGCCACCAGCAGAGACCGGCCCTCCGGGGAGACCCAGTACTTC. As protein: CATSRDRPSGETQYF.

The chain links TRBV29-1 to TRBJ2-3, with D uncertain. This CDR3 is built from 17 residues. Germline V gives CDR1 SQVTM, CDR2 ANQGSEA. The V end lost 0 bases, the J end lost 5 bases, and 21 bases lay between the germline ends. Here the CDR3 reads CSVEESWVALNRDTQYF. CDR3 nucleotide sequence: TGCAGCGTTGAAGAGTCCTGGGTAGCCCTGAATCGAGATACGCAGTATTTT.

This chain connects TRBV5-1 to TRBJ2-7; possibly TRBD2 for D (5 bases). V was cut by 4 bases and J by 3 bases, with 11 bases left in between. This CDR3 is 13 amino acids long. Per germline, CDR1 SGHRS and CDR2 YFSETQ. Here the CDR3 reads CASSPEANYEQYF. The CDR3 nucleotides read TGCGCCAGCAGCCCGGAGGCAAACTACGAGCAGTACTTC.

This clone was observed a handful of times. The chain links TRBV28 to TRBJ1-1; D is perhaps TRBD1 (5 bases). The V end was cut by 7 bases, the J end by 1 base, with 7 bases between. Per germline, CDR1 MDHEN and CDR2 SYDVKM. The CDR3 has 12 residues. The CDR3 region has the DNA TGTGCCAGCAACAGGCCGAACACTGAAGCTTTCTTT. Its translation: CASNRPNTEAFF. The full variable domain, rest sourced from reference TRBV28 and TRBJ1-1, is DVKVTQSSRYLVKRTGEKVFLECVQDMDHENMFWYRQDPGLGLRLIYFSYDVKMKEKGDIPEGYSVSREKKERFSLILESASTNQTSMYLCASNRPNTEAFFGQGTRLTVV.

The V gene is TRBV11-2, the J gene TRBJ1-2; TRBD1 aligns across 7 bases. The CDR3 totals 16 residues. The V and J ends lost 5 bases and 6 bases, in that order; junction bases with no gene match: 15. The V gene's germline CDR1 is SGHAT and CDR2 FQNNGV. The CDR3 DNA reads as TGTGCCAGCAGCCAAAGACAGGGCGGTCCTGGGAATGGCTACACCTTC. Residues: CASSQRQGGPGNGYTF.

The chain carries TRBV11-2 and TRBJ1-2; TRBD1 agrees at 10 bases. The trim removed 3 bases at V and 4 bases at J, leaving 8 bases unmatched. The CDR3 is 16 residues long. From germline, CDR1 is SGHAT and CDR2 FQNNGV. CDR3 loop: CASSLSGTGAPYGYTF. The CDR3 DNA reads TGTGCCAGCAGCTTGTCCGGGACAGGGGCGCCCTATGGCTACACCTTC.

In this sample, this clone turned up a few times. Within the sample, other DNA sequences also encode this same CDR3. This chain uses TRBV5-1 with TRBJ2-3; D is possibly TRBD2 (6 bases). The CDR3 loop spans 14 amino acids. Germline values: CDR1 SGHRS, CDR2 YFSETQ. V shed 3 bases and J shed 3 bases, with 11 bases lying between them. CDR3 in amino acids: CASSSVAGTDTQYF. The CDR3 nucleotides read TGCGCCAGCAGCTCGGTTGCGGGAACAGATACGCAGTATTTT. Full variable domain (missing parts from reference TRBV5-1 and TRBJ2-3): KAGVTQTPRYLIKTRGQQVTLSCSPISGHRSVSWYQQTPGQGLQFLFEYFSETQRNKGNFPGRFSGRQFSNSRSEMNVSTLELGDSALYLCASSSVAGTDTQYFGPGTRLTVL.

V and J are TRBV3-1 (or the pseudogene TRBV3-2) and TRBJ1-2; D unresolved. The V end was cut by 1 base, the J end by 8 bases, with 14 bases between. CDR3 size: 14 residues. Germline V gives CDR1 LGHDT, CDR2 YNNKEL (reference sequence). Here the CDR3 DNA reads TGTGCCAGCAGCCAAGTAGGTGGGGAGTCCGGCTACACCTTC. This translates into CASSQVGGESGYTF.

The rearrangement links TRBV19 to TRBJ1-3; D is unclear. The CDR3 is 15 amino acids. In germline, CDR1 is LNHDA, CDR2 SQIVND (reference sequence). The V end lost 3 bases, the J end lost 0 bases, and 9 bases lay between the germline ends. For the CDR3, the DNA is TGTGCCAGTAGTATCTACAGACCCTCTGGAAACACCATATATTTT. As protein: CASSIYRPSGNTIYF.